Each of the 23 T cell receptor beta chains below was sequenced from the same sample in a study of glioma-infiltrating T cells after dendritic cell vaccination. Sample time point: after dendritic cell vaccination, including at tumor progression/relapse. Profiled with immunoSEQ multiplex PCR; TCRdb holds only in-frame clones, not every one. The sample consists of about 50,000 clones, 70% to 90% of them appearing once. Specimen: blood, collected after dendritic cell vaccination. Receptors were obtained from a human donor with glioblastoma.

The chain joins TRBV5-1 to TRBJ2-7, with a weak D call TRBD2 (6 bases). Germline assignment: CDR1 SGHRS and CDR2 YFSETQ. The V end lost 6 bases, the J end lost 0 bases, and 10 bases lay between the germline ends. The CDR3 spans 13 residues. CDR3 region: CASNTGDSYEQYF. In nucleotides, the CDR3 is TGCGCCAGCAACACGGGAGACTCCTACGAGCAGTACTTC.

V usage is TRBV5-1 and J usage is TRBJ2-7; D may be TRBD1 (8 bases). V was clipped by 2 bases and J by 4 bases, with 16 bases between them. CDR3 size: 15 residues. Germline CDR1 reads SGHRS; CDR2 reads YFSETQ. The CDR3 here is CASSFNRGGIYEQYF. CDR3 nucleotide sequence: TGCGCCAGCAGCTTTAACAGGGGGGGGATTTACGAGCAGTACTTC.

The genes are TRBV5-4 and TRBJ2-1; no definite D call. V lost 1 base and J lost 6, with 20 bases in between. Germline V gene sequence: CDR1 SGHNT, CDR2 YYREEE (reference sequence). CDR3 length: 17 amino acids. This CDR3 is CASSLKIDSLPSNEQFF. The DNA of the CDR3 is TGTGCCAGCAGCTTGAAAATAGATTCCCTACCATCCAATGAGCAGTTCTTC. Based on the CDR3 plus reference TRBV5-4 and TRBJ2-1, the full variable domain is ETGVTQSPTHLIKTRGQQVTLRCSSQSGHNTVSWYQQALGQGPQFIFQYYREEENGRGNFPPRFSGLQFPNYSSELNVNALELDDSALYLCASSLKIDSLPSNEQFFGPGTRLTVL.

The chain uses TRBV5-5 and TRBJ2-7, with TRBD1 identical over 8 bases. The CDR3 covers 15 residues. The J segment lost 0 bases and the V segment lost 3 bases, leaving 5 bases of the junction unmatched. Germline V gene data show CDR1 as SGHKS and CDR2 as YYEKEE (reference sequence). As DNA, the CDR3 is TGTGCCAGCAGCTCGGGACAGGCGATCTCCTACGAGCAGTACTTC. Translating it yields CASSSGQAISYEQYF.

The J gene is TRBJ2-3, the V gene TRBV4-2; 10 bases are shared with TRBD2. V shed 5 bases and J 1 base; nucleotides not matched to a gene: 9. This CDR3 is built from 17 residues. Germline assignment: CDR1 LGHNA and CDR2 YNFKEQ. The CDR3 DNA follows: TGTGCCAGCAGCACGAACGTCCTAGCGGGAGGCACAGATACGCAGTATTTT. It codes for CASSTNVLAGGTDTQYF.

V gene TRBV30 combines with J gene TRBJ2-1; D ambiguous. From germline, CDR1 is GTSNPN and CDR2 SVGIG (reference sequence). Trimming stripped 3 bases from V and 0 bases from J, with 9 bases between. The CDR3 totals 14 residues. The CDR3 sequence is CAWSDLSSYNEQFF. CDR3 sequence (DNA): TGTGCCTGGAGCGACTTGAGCTCCTACAATGAGCAGTTCTTC.

In its sample, this clone was seen once. This rearrangement joins TRBV28 to TRBJ2-7, with unresolved D. CDR1 and CDR2 from the germline V gene are MDHEN and SYDVKM. This CDR3 is 12 amino acids long. V was shortened by 3 bases and J by 1 base, with 4 bases between the two germline ends. The CDR3, as DNA: TGTGCCAGCAGTTTCTTATCCTACGAGCAGTACTTC. Its translation is CASSFLSYEQYF.

V and J are TRBV9 and TRBJ2-7; a possible D gene is TRBD2 (5 bases). The CDR3 has 15 residues. The V gene's germline CDR1 is SGDLS and CDR2 YYNGEE. Trimming cost V 3 bases and J 7 bases, with 20 bases left between them. CDR3 loop: CASSDPGYESMEQYF. In nucleotides, the CDR3 is TGTGCCAGCAGCGACCCGGGGTATGAGTCTATGGAGCAGTACTTC.

The chain carries TRBV6-5 and TRBJ2-3; D might be TRBD1 (6 bases). The CDR3 spans 15 residues. Per germline, CDR1 MNHEY and CDR2 SVGAGI. Deletions cut 4 bases from V and 6 bases from J, with 17 bases between. DNA of the CDR3: TGTGCCAGCAGTTCAAACAGGGCCATGCGGGATACGCAGTATTTT. This sequence encodes CASSSNRAMRDTQYF.

The chain links TRBV7-2 to TRBJ2-2; D gene uncertain. Per germline, CDR1 SGHTA and CDR2 FQGNSA. This CDR3 contains 15 residues. Between the trimmed V and J ends, which lost 5 bases and 4 bases, there was a span of 14 bases. In DNA, the CDR3 is TGTGCCAGCAGCCTGCAATCACCAGTCACCGGGGAGCTGTTTTTT. Its translation: CASSLQSPVTGELFF.

The chain is built from TRBV4-1 and TRBJ1-1; the D gene is possibly TRBD1 (5 bases). V lost 2 bases and J lost 1, with 11 bases in between. The CDR3 sequence is 15 residues long. The germline gives CDR1 MGHRA, CDR2 YSYEKL. The CDR3 loop is CASSQPPQGNTEAFF. The CDR3, as DNA: TGCGCCAGCAGCCAACCTCCCCAGGGGAACACTGAAGCTTTCTTT.

The gene calls are TRBV27 and TRBJ2-7; 9 bases fit TRBD1. With 8 bases clipped from V and 3 bases from J, the junction kept 11 bases outside the gene matches. From germline, CDR1 is MNHEY and CDR2 SMNVEV (reference sequence). This CDR3 contains 15 residues. Here the CDR3 reads CASYASRTGDYEQYF. CDR3 DNA: TGTGCCAGCTACGCTTCTCGGACAGGGGACTACGAGCAGTACTTC.

The rearrangement joins TRBV30 to TRBJ1-5; TRBD1 might be the D (5 bases). Germline lookup yields CDR1 GTSNPN and CDR2 SVGIG (reference sequence). Trimming took 3 bases from V and 3 from J, leaving 18 bases between them. The CDR3 contains 16 residues. DNA of the CDR3: TGTGCCTGGAGCATCGGGCAGGGAATTCTCAATCAGCCCCAGCATTTT. Translating gives CAWSIGQGILNQPQHF.

This clone was seen a few times. This sequence joins TRBV6-1 and TRBJ2-2; possible D gene TRBD1, 7 bases. The V end was cut by 1 base, the J end by 4 bases, with 10 bases between. This CDR3 is built from 15 residues. Per germline, CDR1 MNHNS and CDR2 SASEGT. DNA of the CDR3: TGTGCCAGCAGTGAAGGACAGGGAGGCACCGGGGAGCTGTTTTTT. This translates into CASSEGQGGTGELFF.

V is TRBV14 and J is TRBJ2-1; TRBD2 aligns across 9 bases. The J segment lost 0 bases and the V segment lost 0 bases, leaving 3 bases of the junction unmatched. The CDR3 is 17 amino acids. Germline V CDR1 and CDR2: SGHDN, FVKESK. The CDR3 DNA reads TGTGCCAGCAGCCAAGATGTAGCGGGAGACTCCTACAATGAGCAGTTCTTC. Translation gives CASSQDVAGDSYNEQFF. The full variable domain, with the rest looked up from reference TRBV14 and TRBJ2-1, is EAGVTQFPSHSVIEKGQTVTLRCDPISGHDNLYWYRRVMGKEIKFLLHFVKESKQDESGMPNNRFLAERTGGTYSTLKVQPAELEDSGVYFCASSQDVAGDSYNEQFFGPGTRLTVL.

The chain joins TRBV11-2 to TRBJ2-7; 8 bases map to TRBD1. This CDR3 spans 14 amino acids. Unmatched junction bases numbered 5, after V lost 1 base and J lost 6 bases. In germline, CDR1 is SGHAT, CDR2 FQNNGV. CDR3 loop: CASSLAGGPAEQYF. The CDR3 DNA reads as TGTGCCAGCAGCTTAGCAGGGGGCCCCGCCGAGCAGTACTTC. Variable domain in full (rest from reference TRBV11-2 and TRBJ2-7): EAGVAQSPRYKIIEKRQSVAFWCNPISGHATLYWYQQILGQGPKLLIQFQNNGVVDDSQLPKDRFSAERLKGVDSTLKIQPAKLEDSAVYLCASSLAGGPAEQYFGPGTRLTVT.

The genes are TRBV5-1 and TRBJ1-1, with 10 positions matching TRBD1. Looked up from germline, CDR1 is SGHRS and CDR2 is YFSETQ. V dropped 2 bases and J dropped 5; count of bases not matched to a gene: 3. The length of the CDR3 is 14 residues. The CDR3 sequence: CASSFDRGRTEAFF. DNA of the CDR3: TGCGCCAGCAGCTTCGACAGGGGGCGGACTGAAGCTTTCTTT.

The chain's CDR3 is CSVEYTEGAGYTF. The CDR3 DNA reads TGCAGCGTTGAGTACACGGAAGGGGCTGGCTACACCTTC. The V call is TRBV29-1, the J call TRBJ1-2; tentative D call: TRBD1 (5 bases). CDR1 is SQVTM, CDR2 ANQGSEA, per germline. V was cut by 3 bases and J by 7 bases, with 15 bases left in between. The length of the CDR3 is 13 residues.

This clone was seen more than once but under ten times. The chain has TRBV10-3 and TRBJ2-7, with 10 bases aligning to TRBD2. With 6 bases clipped from V and 0 bases from J, the junction kept 2 bases outside the gene matches. CDR3 length: 14 residues. Germline V lookup: CDR1 ENHRY, CDR2 SYGVKD. CDR3 residues: CAIRSSGSSYEQYF. The CDR3 DNA reads TGTGCCATCAGATCTAGCGGGAGCTCCTACGAGCAGTACTTC.

The rearrangement uses TRBV28 and TRBJ2-1, with D possibly TRBD1 on 6 matching bases. The CDR3 loop spans 14 amino acids. V was shortened by 7 bases and J by 4 bases, with 14 bases between the two germline ends. Per the germline V gene, CDR1 is MDHEN and CDR2 is SYDVKM. The CDR3 DNA follows: TGTGCCAGCAAGACTACGACAGGTTACAATGAGCAGTTCTTC. It encodes CASKTTTGYNEQFF.

The chain employs TRBV5-1 and TRBJ2-7, with 11 bases that match TRBD2. With V trimmed by 2 bases and J by 4 bases, 5 bases remained unmatched. Germline V gene data show CDR1 as SGHRS and CDR2 as YFSETQ. The CDR3 spans 15 residues. CDR3 sequence: CASSLRTSGPYEQYF. The DNA for the CDR3 is TGCGCCAGCAGCTTAAGGACTAGCGGGCCGTACGAGCAGTACTTC.

The genes are TRBV27 and TRBJ1-5; D not certain. The CDR3 length is 16 residues. V was clipped by 2 bases and J by 6 bases, with 17 bases between them. Germline lookup yields CDR1 MNHEY and CDR2 SMNVEV (reference sequence). CDR3 amino acids: CASSLEADSSGQPQHF. In DNA, the CDR3 is TGTGCCAGCAGTTTAGAAGCAGATTCTAGCGGTCAGCCCCAGCATTTT.

V and J are TRBV18 and TRBJ2-3, with D perhaps matching TRBD1 (6 bases). Looked up from germline, CDR1 is KGHSH and CDR2 is LQKENI. The CDR3 spans 13 residues. Trimming took off 8 bases at V and 6 bases at J, with 15 bases between the two ends. The DNA of the CDR3 is TGTGCCAGCGAATCGTATACAGGGGATACGCAGTATTTT. Translated, it gives CASESYTGDTQYF.